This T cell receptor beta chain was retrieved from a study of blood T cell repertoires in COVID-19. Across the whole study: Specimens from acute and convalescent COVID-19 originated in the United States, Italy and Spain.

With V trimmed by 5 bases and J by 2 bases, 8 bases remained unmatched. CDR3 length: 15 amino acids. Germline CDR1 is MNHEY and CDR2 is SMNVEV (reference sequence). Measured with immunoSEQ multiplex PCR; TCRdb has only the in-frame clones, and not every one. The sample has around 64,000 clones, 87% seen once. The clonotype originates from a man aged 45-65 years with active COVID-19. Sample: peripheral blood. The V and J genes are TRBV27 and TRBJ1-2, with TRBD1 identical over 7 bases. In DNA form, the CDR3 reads TGTGCCAGCAGTCCCAGGGGACAGACCAACTATGGCTACACCTTC. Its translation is CASSPRGQTNYGYTF.